This is a list of T cell receptor beta chains from one sample in a study of cytomegalovirus exposure and HLA in healthy donors. Generated by immunoSEQ multiplex PCR, the TCRdb table keeps only in-frame clones and is missing some. The table shows about 280,000 clones, with 88% occurring only once. The sequenced sample was PBMCs. The source of these receptors is a woman under 30 in good health and CMV-seronegative. CDR3s include the opening cysteine and the closing phenylalanine or tryptophan. D genes are given only for firm matches. Part of the rows lack a size; the others show once, few, many or a class for expanded clones.

J gene: TRBJ2-2
D gene: -
V gene: TRBV28
clone size: -
CDR3 DNA: TGTGCCAGCAGTCTAGAGGGGGAGCTGTTTTTT
CDR3 protein: CASSLEGELFF

J gene: TRBJ2-1
D gene: TRBD2
V gene: TRBV27
clone size: -
CDR3 DNA: TGTGCCAGCAGTTTAGGTGGTAGCGGGATCAATGAGCAGTTCTTC
CDR3 protein: CASSLGGSGINEQFF

J gene: TRBJ2-5
D gene: -
V gene: TRBV25-1
clone size: -
CDR3 DNA: TGTGCCAGCAGTCCCCGACTAGACCAAGAGACCCAGTACTTC
CDR3 protein: CASSPRLDQETQYF

J gene: TRBJ2-7
D gene: TRBD2
V gene: TRBV9
clone size: -
CDR3 DNA: TGTGCCAGCAGCGTAGACGATAGCGGGAGTTTGAGCTACGAGCAGTACTTC
CDR3 protein: CASSVDDSGSLSYEQYF

J gene: TRBJ2-1
D gene: TRBD2
V gene: TRBV9
clone size: once
CDR3 DNA: TGTGCCAGCAGCGTTCTAGCGGGGGGTTCCTACAATGAGCAGTTCTTC
CDR3 protein: CASSVLAGGSYNEQFF

J gene: TRBJ2-1
D gene: TRBD2
V gene: TRBV11-3
clone size: once
CDR3 DNA: TGTGCCAGCAGCTTCGGGACTAGCGCATACAATGAGCAGTTCTTC
CDR3 protein: CASSFGTSAYNEQFF

J gene: TRBJ2-7
D gene: TRBD1
V gene: TRBV9
clone size: -
CDR3 DNA: TGTGCCAGCAGCGTAGCGAGGACAGGGAACGAGCAGTACTTC
CDR3 protein: CASSVARTGNEQYF

J gene: TRBJ1-5
D gene: -
V gene: TRBV2
clone size: -
CDR3 DNA: TGTGCCAGCAGTCCCGGGAGGGGCGAATCTCAGCCCCAGCATTTT
CDR3 protein: CASSPGRGESQPQHF

J gene: TRBJ1-2
D gene: -
V gene: TRBV5-4
clone size: -
CDR3 DNA: TGTGCCAGCAGCTTCGGAGAAAACTATGGCTACACCTTC
CDR3 protein: CASSFGENYGYTF

J gene: TRBJ1-1
D gene: -
V gene: TRBV7-6
clone size: -
CDR3 DNA: TGTGCCAGCAGCTTAGGCCGGGAGCTTAGTGAAGCTTTCTTT
CDR3 protein: CASSLGRELSEAFF

J gene: TRBJ2-7
D gene: TRBD2
V gene: TRBV18
clone size: -
CDR3 DNA: TGTGCCAGCTCACCCGGAAGAGGAGTAGCGGGTACCTACGAGCAGTACTTC
CDR3 protein: CASSPGRGVAGTYEQYF

J gene: TRBJ2-7
D gene: TRBD1
V gene: TRBV4-1
clone size: -
CDR3 DNA: TGCGCCAGCAGCCTCGTACTGGAAAGGACAGGGGACGAGCAGTACTTC
CDR3 protein: CASSLVLERTGDEQYF

J gene: TRBJ1-2
D gene: TRBD1
V gene: TRBV7-3
clone size: -
CDR3 DNA: TGTGCCAGCAGCACGGGGGGACAGGGTATTTATGGCTACACCTTC
CDR3 protein: CASSTGGQGIYGYTF

J gene: TRBJ1-1
D gene: -
V gene: TRBV25-1
clone size: -
CDR3 DNA: TGTGCCAGCAGTCCCCGGGGGGGGAACACTGAAGCTTTCTTT
CDR3 protein: CASSPRGGNTEAFF

J gene: TRBJ2-1
D gene: TRBD2
V gene: TRBV7-6
clone size: -
CDR3 DNA: TGTGCCAGCAGCCTCCTAGCGGTGGGGGACAATGAGCAGTTCTTC
CDR3 protein: CASSLLAVGDNEQFF

J gene: TRBJ2-5
D gene: -
V gene: TRBV6-1
clone size: -
CDR3 DNA: TGTGCCAGCAGTAAGGGTAGCGGCCTGGAGACCCAGTACTTC
CDR3 protein: CASSKGSGLETQYF

J gene: TRBJ1-2
D gene: -
V gene: TRBV4-1
clone size: -
CDR3 DNA: TGCGCCAGCAGCCAAGCTCAGCGGAGCTATGGCTACACCTTC
CDR3 protein: CASSQAQRSYGYTF

J gene: TRBJ2-1
D gene: TRBD2
V gene: TRBV9
clone size: -
CDR3 DNA: TGTGCCAGCAGCTTCACCGGGACTAGCGTGCACAATGAGCAGTTCTTC
CDR3 protein: CASSFTGTSVHNEQFF

J gene: TRBJ2-3
D gene: -
V gene: TRBV27
clone size: -
CDR3 DNA: TGTGCCAGCAGTCTTGGCATCAGCGGGTACACAGATACGCAGTATTTT
CDR3 protein: CASSLGISGYTDTQYF

J gene: TRBJ2-3
D gene: TRBD2
V gene: TRBV7-9
clone size: -
CDR3 DNA: TGTGCCAGCAGGCGCGACCCCCGGGGCGCGGCGGGAGAGGATACGCAGTATTTT
CDR3 protein: CASRRDPRGAAGEDTQYF

J gene: TRBJ1-2
D gene: -
V gene: TRBV10-1
clone size: -
CDR3 DNA: TGCGCCAGCGTTGACAGACCACCCTATGGCTACACCTTC
CDR3 protein: CASVDRPPYGYTF

J gene: TRBJ1-1
D gene: TRBD1
V gene: TRBV7-2
clone size: -
CDR3 DNA: TGTGCCAGCAGACCAGGACAGGGATTTGGGCACACTGAAGCTTTCTTT
CDR3 protein: CASRPGQGFGHTEAFF

J gene: TRBJ1-6
D gene: -
V gene: TRBV5-4
clone size: -
CDR3 DNA: TGTGCCAGCAGCTTGGGTCGCTCCTATAATTCACCCCTCCACTTT
CDR3 protein: CASSLGRSYNSPLHF

J gene: TRBJ1-5
D gene: TRBD1
V gene: TRBV7-9
clone size: -
CDR3 DNA: TGTGCCAGCAGCTTGACAGGGGAGGGGCAGCCCCAGCATTTT
CDR3 protein: CASSLTGEGQPQHF

J gene: TRBJ2-1
D gene: -
V gene: TRBV21-1
clone size: -
CDR3 DNA: TGTGCCAGCAGCAAAGGGGACACGGTCTCAAGTGGGCACAATGAGCAGTTCTTC
CDR3 protein: CASSKGDTVSSGHNEQFF

J gene: TRBJ2-7
D gene: -
V gene: TRBV15
clone size: once
CDR3 DNA: TGTGCCACCAGCAGCGCCCTTCACTCCCGGGACTACGAGCAGTACTTC
CDR3 protein: CATSSALHSRDYEQYF

J gene: TRBJ2-7
D gene: -
V gene: TRBV7-2
clone size: -
CDR3 DNA: TGTGCCAGCAGCTTAGCAGCCAACTACGAGCAGTACTTC
CDR3 protein: CASSLAANYEQYF

J gene: TRBJ2-3
D gene: TRBD2
V gene: TRBV5-6
clone size: -
CDR3 DNA: TGTGCCAGCAGCTTCCCTAGCGGAGACTACAGCACAGATACGCAGTATTTT
CDR3 protein: CASSFPSGDYSTDTQYF

J gene: TRBJ1-2
D gene: -
V gene: TRBV27
clone size: -
CDR3 DNA: TGTGCCAGCAGTTTACGGGGACACGACCAAAGGAATGGCTACACCTTC
CDR3 protein: CASSLRGHDQRNGYTF

J gene: TRBJ2-2
D gene: TRBD2
V gene: TRBV6-5
clone size: -
CDR3 DNA: TGTGCCAGCAGTTACGACGGGGGGACCGGGGAGCTGTTTTTT
CDR3 protein: CASSYDGGTGELFF

J gene: TRBJ2-3
D gene: TRBD2
V gene: TRBV15
clone size: -
CDR3 DNA: TGTGCCACCAGTCCCTCCGTGGCGGGGGGCACAGATACGCAGTATTTT
CDR3 protein: CATSPSVAGGTDTQYF

J gene: TRBJ2-7
D gene: TRBD2
V gene: TRBV4-1
clone size: few
CDR3 DNA: TGCGCCAGCAGCCCGAGACTAGCGGGACTAGCTGGGGAGCAGTACTTC
CDR3 protein: CASSPRLAGLAGEQYF

J gene: TRBJ2-7
D gene: TRBD1
V gene: TRBV27
clone size: -
CDR3 DNA: TGTGCCAGCAGTTTATCCGGGACAGCAAACTACGAGCAGTACTTC
CDR3 protein: CASSLSGTANYEQYF

J gene: TRBJ1-5
D gene: -
V gene: TRBV6-1
clone size: many
CDR3 DNA: TGTGCCAGCAGTGAGGTCAGGTTTAGCAATCAGCCCCAGCATTTT
CDR3 protein: CASSEVRFSNQPQHF

J gene: TRBJ2-1
D gene: -
V gene: TRBV28
clone size: -
CDR3 DNA: TGTGCCAGCAGTTTACTCTTCGGGAGCGGGTACAATGAGCAGTTCTTC
CDR3 protein: CASSLLFGSGYNEQFF

J gene: TRBJ2-1
D gene: -
V gene: TRBV12-2
clone size: -
CDR3 DNA: TGTGCAAGTCGCCGACCGGGACTTTACAATGAGCAGTTCTTC
CDR3 protein: CASRRPGLYNEQFF

J gene: TRBJ2-3
D gene: TRBD2
V gene: TRBV7-3
clone size: -
CDR3 DNA: TGTGCCAGCAGCTTTCTAGCGGGGAGCACAGATACGCAGTATTTT
CDR3 protein: CASSFLAGSTDTQYF